This entry lists 22 T cell receptor beta chains sequenced from one sample in a study of blood T cell repertoires in COVID-19. Sequencing was performed with immunoSEQ multiplex PCR; in TCRdb, only in-frame clones are kept and a portion is missing. The sample contains over 100,000 clones, around 83% of which appear only once. The sample taken for sequencing was peripheral blood. All receptors come from a man between 65 and 80 years old with acute or convalescent COVID-19.

This chain links TRBV5-1 with TRBJ2-1; 9 bases align to TRBD1. The CDR3 has 16 amino acids. Trimming removed 4 bases from V and 0 bases from J; junction bases left unmatched: 5. The germline CDR1 and CDR2 sequences are SGHRS and YFSETQ. As DNA, the CDR3 is TGCGCCAGCAGCCAACCGACAGGGGGCTCCTACAATGAGCAGTTCTTC. The encoded protein is CASSQPTGGSYNEQFF. Complete variable domain (other parts from reference TRBV5-1 and TRBJ2-1): KAGVTQTPRYLIKTRGQQVTLSCSPISGHRSVSWYQQTPGQGLQFLFEYFSETQRNKGNFPGRFSGRQFSNSRSEMNVSTLELGDSALYLCASSQPTGGSYNEQFFGPGTRLTVL.

This chain connects TRBV6-5 to TRBJ2-1, with TRBD2 identical over 8 bases. The CDR3 has 13 amino acids. J lost 2 bases, V lost 11 bases, and 5 bases had no gene match. Germline V gene data show CDR1 as MNHEY and CDR2 as SVGAGI. The CDR3 sequence is CACSGGPYNEQFF. DNA for the CDR3: TGTGCCTGTTCGGGGGGGCCCTACAATGAGCAGTTCTTC.

CDR3: CASSPRRLAGYNEQFF. The CDR3 bases are TGTGCCAGCAGCCCCCGGAGGCTAGCGGGTTACAATGAGCAGTTCTTC. The chain couples TRBV2 to TRBJ2-1; 8 bases line up with TRBD2. CDR1 is SNHLY and CDR2 is FYNNEI in the germline V gene. CDR3 length: 16 residues. Unmatched junction bases numbered 11, after V lost 6 bases and J lost 4 bases.

The sample holds a few counts of this clone. Written as DNA, the CDR3 is TGTGCCTGGAGTGGGGACAACGAGCAGTACTTC. Translated: CAWSGDNEQYF. The chain employs TRBV30 and TRBJ2-7, with D possibly being TRBD1 (6 bases). The germline V gene encodes CDR1 GTSNPN and CDR2 SVGIG (reference sequence). The CDR3 runs to 11 residues. Deletions cut 1 base from V and 5 bases from J, with 6 bases between.

This chain connects TRBV18 to TRBJ2-7; tentatively, D is TRBD2 (6 bases). CDR1 and CDR2 from the germline V gene are KGHSH and LQKENI. This CDR3 comprises 13 residues. V was shortened by 4 bases and J by 6 bases, with 13 bases between the two germline ends. The CDR3 sequence: CASSRDSSGEQYF. The DNA of the CDR3 is TGTGCCAGCTCACGGGACTCCTCGGGCGAGCAGTACTTC. The full variable domain, in which reference TRBV18 and TRBJ2-7 provide the parts outside the CDR3, is NAGVMQNPRHLVRRRGQEARLRCSPMKGHSHVYWYRQLPEEGLKFMVYLQKENIIDESGMPKERFSAEFPKEGPSILRIQQVVRGDSAAYFCASSRDSSGEQYFGPGTRLTVT.

This clone was counted a few times. This chain connects TRBV21-1 to TRBJ1-4; the table calls TRBD1, which could not be checked here. TRBV21-1 is designated a pseudogene. This CDR3 spans 16 amino acids. The DNA of the CDR3 is TGTGCCAGCAGCAAAACAGGGGGCCAGATTAATGAAAAACTGTTTTTT. Residues: CASSKTGGQINEKLFF.

This chain joins TRBV4-1 and TRBJ2-1; 9 nucleotides line up with TRBD1. Trimming removed 1 base from V and 2 bases from J; junction bases left unmatched: 3. CDR3 length: 16 amino acids. Germline CDR1 is MGHRA and CDR2 is YSYEKL. Here the CDR3 reads CASSQGQGVPYNEQFF. The CDR3 DNA is TGCGCCAGCAGCCAAGGACAGGGGGTACCCTACAATGAGCAGTTCTTC.

V usage is TRBV6-5 and J usage is TRBJ1-2, with 7 bases fitting TRBD1. This CDR3 contains 14 residues. Germline V gene sequence: CDR1 MNHEY, CDR2 SVGAGI. Losses at the gene ends were 5 bases for V and 6 bases for J; bases not matched to a gene: 9. This chain's CDR3 is CASSTRGRLDGYTF. The CDR3 DNA follows: TGTGCCAGCAGTACAAGGGGGCGACTCGATGGCTACACCTTC.

The chain is built from TRBV6-5 and TRBJ1-4, with D maybe TRBD1 (5 bases). The CDR3 is 14 amino acids. Germline V gene data show CDR1 as MNHEY and CDR2 as SVGAGI. With 0 bases removed from V and 8 bases from J, the gap between germline ends came to 10 bases. The CDR3 region is CASSYSRVPEKLFF. CDR3 DNA sequence: TGTGCCAGCAGTTACTCCAGGGTGCCAGAAAAACTGTTTTTT.

The chain employs TRBV12-3 or TRBV12-4 and TRBJ1-1, with D uncertain. The V and J ends lost 6 bases and 0 bases respectively, with 8 bases between them. The CDR3 covers 13 residues. The CDR3 region has the DNA TGTGCCAGCAGCAAAAAAATGAACACTGAAGCTTTCTTT. Protein product: CASSKKMNTEAFF.

The rearrangement uses TRBV15 and TRBJ1-4; D not resolved. CDR3 length: 15 amino acids. In germline, CDR1 is LNHNV, CDR2 YYDKDF (reference sequence). V was cut by 0 bases and J by 0 bases, with 5 bases left in between. CDR3 loop: CATSRDRATNEKLFF. The CDR3 coding sequence is TGTGCCACCAGCAGAGACCGTGCAACTAATGAAAAACTGTTTTTT.

The gene calls are TRBV6-5 and TRBJ2-7, with 13 nucleotides matching TRBD2. With V trimmed by 2 bases and J by 2 bases, 3 bases remained unmatched. Germline lookup yields CDR1 MNHEY and CDR2 SVGAGI. There are 16 residues in the CDR3. CDR3 DNA sequence: TGTGCCAGCAGTTACAGGGGACTAGCGGGGACCTACGAGCAGTACTTC. It specifies CASSYRGLAGTYEQYF.

CDR3 nucleotide sequence: TGTGCCAGCAGCTTATTTGGCCGAACCACCGGGGAGCTGTTTTTT. Its translation: CASSLFGRTTGELFF. The chain is built from TRBV7-8 and TRBJ2-2; D unresolved. The V gene's germline CDR1 is SGHVS and CDR2 FQNEAQ. Trimming pared 2 bases from V and 4 bases from J, leaving 11 bases between. CDR3 length: 15 residues.

This clone was observed once. The chain uses TRBV30 and TRBJ2-1, with D possibly TRBD2 on 7 matching bases. This CDR3 contains 14 residues. V was clipped by 7 bases and J by 14 bases, with 27 bases between them. Germline values: CDR1 GTSNPN, CDR2 SVGIG (reference sequence). CDR3 in amino acids: CAFSGTSWKGGKFF. CDR3 nucleotide sequence: TGTGCCTTCAGCGGGACATCCTGGAAGGGCGGCAAGTTCTTC.

CDR3 amino acids: CASQGYNYGYTF. For the CDR3, the DNA is TGTGCCTCACAGGGGTATAACTATGGCTACACCTTC. The rearrangement links TRBV9 to TRBJ1-2; 7 nucleotides align to TRBD1. There are 12 residues in the CDR3. Germline V lookup: CDR1 SGDLS, CDR2 YYNGEE. With 10 bases clipped from V and 1 base from J, the junction kept 4 bases outside the gene matches.

A word on this clone: This CDR3 is also generated by other DNA sequences in the sample. The chain joins TRBV19 to TRBJ2-1; 9 positions match TRBD2. Germline values: CDR1 LNHDA, CDR2 SQIVND (reference sequence). J lost 0 bases, V lost 3 bases, and 0 bases had no gene match. The CDR3 has 15 amino acids. In DNA form, the CDR3 reads TGTGCCAGTAGTATTAGCGGGAGCTCCTACAATGAGCAGTTCTTC. It specifies CASSISGSSYNEQFF.

This rearrangement joins TRBV5-4 to TRBJ2-7, with TRBD1 matching 9 bases. Germline CDR1 SGHNT, CDR2 YYREEE (reference sequence). The CDR3 totals 14 residues. The J segment lost 5 bases and the V segment lost 8 bases, leaving 11 bases of the junction unmatched. In DNA, the CDR3 is TGTGCCAGTAGCCACCGGGACAGGGCCCACGAGCAGTACTTC. Protein: CASSHRDRAHEQYF.

The chain employs TRBV10-3 and TRBJ1-2; 7 bases align to TRBD1. The CDR3 loop spans 12 amino acids. Germline V gene data show CDR1 as ENHRY and CDR2 as SYGVKD. V lost 4 bases to trimming and J lost 6 bases; unmatched junction nucleotides: 2. CDR3 sequence reads: CAISAGQNGYTF. CDR3 in DNA: TGTGCCATCAGTGCGGGACAGAATGGCTACACCTTC.

The V call is TRBV13, the J call TRBJ2-5; TRBD2 might be the D (7 bases). This CDR3 is 15 amino acids long. Germline V CDR1 and CDR2: PRHDT, FYEKMQ (reference sequence). The V end lost 2 bases, the J end lost 6 bases, and 16 bases lay between the germline ends. The CDR3 sequence: CASSLRKGGTQTQYF. CDR3 nucleotides: TGTGCCAGCAGCTTACGTAAGGGGGGGACTCAGACCCAGTACTTC.

V usage is TRBV7-8 and J usage is TRBJ1-6, with D possibly matching TRBD1 (6 bases). The CDR3 extends over 15 amino acids. Trimming pared 5 bases from V and 7 bases from J, leaving 15 bases between. Germline V gene sequence: CDR1 SGHVS, CDR2 FQNEAQ. The CDR3, as DNA: TGTGCCAGCAGCCCAAGGCTTCAGGGGAATTCACCCCTCCACTTT. It specifies CASSPRLQGNSPLHF.

The chain couples TRBV10-3 to TRBJ2-2; weak D call: TRBD2 (7 bases). Deletions cut 3 bases from V and 4 bases from J, with 12 bases between. CDR3 size: 15 residues. Germline CDR1 reads ENHRY; CDR2 reads SYGVKD. CDR3 region: CAISDGLGGTGELFF. In DNA form, the CDR3 reads TGTGCCATCAGTGATGGACTAGGGGGCACCGGGGAGCTGTTTTTT.

The V call is TRBV7-9, the J call TRBJ1-2; D gene ambiguous. This CDR3 spans 14 amino acids. Trimming left V 6 bases short and J 5 bases short, with 16 bases between. In germline, CDR1 is SEHNR, CDR2 FQNEAQ (reference sequence). The CDR3 DNA follows: TGTGCCAGCAGTTTTACAAACCCCGAATATGGCTACACCTTC. This encodes CASSFTNPEYGYTF.